The rows below give T cell receptor beta chains drawn from one sample of a study of Ad26.COV2.S vaccination and SARS-CoV-2 variants. Clones were read by immunoSEQ multiplex PCR, and TCRdb kept only the in-frame ones, dropping some. The sample holds 350,000 to 450,000 clones, around 84% seen once. Source: peripheral blood, taken in a trial of Ad26.COV2.S vaccine versus placebo. The origin of the receptors is a person aged 18-65 years who received the Ad26.COV2.S COVID-19 vaccine or a placebo. The CDR3 runs from the conserved cysteine through the conserved F or W. A D gene is named only where the DNA matches it firmly. Only some rows state a clone size, as once, few, many or a class for expanded clones.

V	D	size	J	CDR3	DNA
TRBV4-2	TRBD2	.	TRBJ2-7	CASSQHQLPGLAVYEQYF	TGTGCCAGCAGCCAACACCAGCTGCCGGGACTAGCGGTCTACGAGCAGTACTTC
TRBV5-1	TRBD2	.	TRBJ2-7	CASSLLAGEYEQYF	TGCGCCAGCAGTCTTCTAGCGGGAGAGTACGAGCAGTACTTC
TRBV19	.	.	TRBJ2-7	CASSIAASLTYEQYF	TGTGCCAGTAGTATAGCGGCTAGCCTAACCTACGAGCAGTACTTC
TRBV24-1	TRBD1	once	TRBJ2-1	CATSDRTGGSNEQFF	TGTGCCACCAGTGATAGGACAGGGGGGTCCAATGAGCAGTTCTTC
TRBV5-5	.	.	TRBJ2-5	CASSRRGETQYF	TGTGCCAGCAGCAGACGGGGAGAGACCCAGTACTTC
TRBV3-1/TRBV3-2	TRBD2	.	TRBJ2-7	CASSRTSGAYEQYF	TGTGCCAGCAGCCGTACTAGCGGGGCCTACGAGCAGTACTTC
TRBV28	.	.	TRBJ1-2	CASAGHYGYTF	TGTGCCAGCGCTGGCCACTATGGCTACACCTTC
TRBV7-9	.	once	TRBJ1-5	CASSFQENQPQHF	TGTGCCAGCAGCTTCCAGGAGAATCAGCCCCAGCATTTT
TRBV18	TRBD2	.	TRBJ2-5	CASSLRTSGGPSQETQYF	TGTGCCAGCTCACTACGGACTAGCGGGGGGCCCAGCCAAGAGACCCAGTACTTC
TRBV4-3	.	.	TRBJ2-7	CASSQVVGAPSGDEQYF	TGCGCCAGCAGCCAAGTGGTGGGAGCCCCTTCAGGGGATGAGCAGTACTTC
TRBV7-2	TRBD1	.	TRBJ1-2	CASSPPLGQGARGGYTF	TGTGCCAGCAGCCCGCCCCTCGGGCAGGGGGCGCGGGGTGGCTACACCTTC
TRBV2	.	.	TRBJ1-1	CANQMAENTEAFF	TGTGCCAACCAAATGGCGGAGAACACTGAAGCTTTCTTT
TRBV13	.	.	TRBJ2-3	CASSLGGGPPTDTQYF	TGTGCCAGCAGCTTAGGCGGGGGGCCACCCACAGATACGCAGTATTTT
TRBV24-1	TRBD1	.	TRBJ1-2	CATSDHGQDYGYTF	TGTGCCACCAGTGACCACGGACAGGACTATGGCTACACCTTC
TRBV20-1	TRBD1	.	TRBJ2-7	CSASGLGQGIAYEQYF	TGCAGTGCTAGTGGCCTTGGACAGGGGATAGCCTACGAGCAGTACTTC
TRBV5-6	.	.	TRBJ2-6	CASSLFQSAAGANVLTF	TGTGCCAGCAGCTTGTTCCAGTCGGCAGCTGGGGCCAACGTCCTGACTTTC
TRBV6-5	.	.	TRBJ1-6	CASTGRGYNSPLHF	TGTGCCAGCACGGGGCGGGGGTATAATTCACCCCTCCACTTT
TRBV3-1/TRBV3-2	.	.	TRBJ2-1	CASSPKQGGEQFF	TGTGCCAGCAGCCCCAAACAGGGAGGTGAGCAGTTCTTC
TRBV4-1	.	.	TRBJ1-2	CASSQDRGREEYDYTF	TGCGCCAGCAGCCAAGATAGAGGCAGAGAAGAATATGACTACACCTTC
TRBV18	TRBD1	.	TRBJ2-7	CASSPTARPGQGNEQYF	TGTGCCAGCTCACCCACTGCCCGACCGGGACAGGGAAACGAGCAGTACTTC